Described below is a single TCR beta chain sequence and its context. What it binds is unknown. Trimming took 6 bases from V and 2 from J, leaving 13 bases between them. This CDR3 has 14 residues. The germline V gene encodes CDR1 ENHRY and CDR2 SYGVKD. Stated time point: 20-29 weeks after completion of therapy. This sample stems from a study of T cell therapy after organ transplantation. Study information: T cells were expanded approximately 2 weeks with 30 CMV class I/II epitopes. A median of 1.92 x 10^8 CMV-specific T cells was infused in 2 to 6 doses. Findings of the study overall: Minimal repertoire change after therapy followed marked pretherapy expansions in nonresponders.

Some clones are missing from TCRdb's copy, which holds only in-frame ones; the method was immunoSEQ multiplex PCR. The profile covers some 17,000 clones, with 85% appearing a single time and roughly 31% taken by the ten largest. The chain is built from TRBV10-3 and TRBJ1-2, with D hard to call. This TCR came from a human patient who had received a solid organ transplant and had CMV disease. A share of the T cells may be of graft donor origin. Specimen: CD8+ T cells from blood, collected after autologous CMV-specific T cell therapy. CDR3 residues: CAIRDPGVNYGYTF. The CDR3 bases are TGTGCCATCAGAGACCCCGGAGTAAACTATGGCTACACCTTC.